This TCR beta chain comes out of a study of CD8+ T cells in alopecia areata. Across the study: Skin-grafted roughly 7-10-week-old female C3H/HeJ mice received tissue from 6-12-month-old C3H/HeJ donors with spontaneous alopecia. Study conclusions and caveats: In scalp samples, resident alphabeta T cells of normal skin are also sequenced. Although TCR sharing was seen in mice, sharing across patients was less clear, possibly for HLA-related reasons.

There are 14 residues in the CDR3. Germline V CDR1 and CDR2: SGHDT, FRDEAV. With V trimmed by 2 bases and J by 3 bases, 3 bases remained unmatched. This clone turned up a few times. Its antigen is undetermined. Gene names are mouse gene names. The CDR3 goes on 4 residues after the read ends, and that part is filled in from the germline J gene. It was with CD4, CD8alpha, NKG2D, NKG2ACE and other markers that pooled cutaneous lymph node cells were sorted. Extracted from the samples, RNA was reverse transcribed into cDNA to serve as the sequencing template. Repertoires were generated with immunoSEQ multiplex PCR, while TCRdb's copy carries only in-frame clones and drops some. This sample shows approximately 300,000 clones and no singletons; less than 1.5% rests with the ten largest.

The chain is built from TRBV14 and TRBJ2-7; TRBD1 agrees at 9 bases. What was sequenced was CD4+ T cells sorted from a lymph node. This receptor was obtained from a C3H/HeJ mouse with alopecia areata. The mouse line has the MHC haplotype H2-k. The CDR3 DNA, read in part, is TGTGCCAGCAGTTTGGGGGACAGGGTCTAT. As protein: CASSLGDRVY. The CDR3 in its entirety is CASSLGDRVYEQYF.